The 29 T cell receptor beta chains reported below all come from one sample, sequenced in a study of beta chain features in type 1 diabetes. Expressed TCRB transcripts were sequenced because the entire RNA isolate underwent reverse transcription. Profiled with immunoSEQ multiplex PCR; TCRdb holds only in-frame clones, not every one. The sample records about 360,000 clones, over 9.5% being singletons. Study results and limitations: TCRB CDR3 length was moderately but significantly reduced in all four CD4+ subsets of Type 1 diabetes patients.

Their antigens remain unidentified. The material sequenced was naive CD4+ T cells from blood. All receptors derive from a woman between 18 and 29 years old with type 1 diabetes.

This chain uses TRBV5-1 with TRBJ1-2; D may be TRBD1 (6 bases). The CDR3 is 15 residues long. Trimming cost V 0 bases and J 4 bases, with 13 bases left between them. The germline V gene encodes CDR1 SGHRS and CDR2 YFSETQ. The DNA for the CDR3 is TGCGCCAGCAGCTTGGAAGGGCCGACAGGCTATGGCTACACCTTC. Residues: CASSLEGPTGYGYTF.

CDR3 protein: CASSSRDSPYF. The CDR3 nucleotides are TGTGCCAGCAGTTCCCGCGACTCTCCATACTTC. The V gene is TRBV28, the J gene TRBJ2-7; the D is unclear. In germline, CDR1 is MDHEN, CDR2 SYDVKM. CDR3 length: 11 amino acids. With 4 bases removed from V and 13 bases from J, the gap between germline ends came to 14 bases.

This clone was counted between two and nine times. The chain combines TRBV7-9 with TRBJ2-7, with D possibly matching TRBD2 (5 bases). Germline assignment: CDR1 SEHNR and CDR2 FQNEAQ (reference sequence). Trimming shortened V by 5 bases and J by 7 bases, and 12 bases separated the two germline ends. The CDR3 is 12 amino acids. CDR3 in DNA: TGTGCCAGCAGCCCCACTAGGTCGGAGCAGTACTTC. This encodes CASSPTRSEQYF.

V gene TRBV20-1 combines with J gene TRBJ2-3, with D unresolved. The ends were cut back, 7 bases at V and 1 base at J, with 6 bases in the middle. The CDR3 sequence is 11 residues long. Germline CDR1 and CDR2: DFQATT and SNEGSKA (reference sequence). The CDR3 here is CSGRGTDTQYF. CDR3 coding DNA: TGCAGTGGTCGGGGCACAGATACGCAGTATTTT.

This chain links TRBV7-9 with TRBJ1-5, with no clear D. Germline V lookup: CDR1 SEHNR, CDR2 FQNEAQ (reference sequence). Trimming removed 8 bases from V and 4 bases from J, with 9 bases in between. The CDR3 extends over 12 amino acids. The CDR3 sequence is CASADLNQPQHF. CDR3 nucleotides: TGTGCCAGCGCGGATTTAAATCAGCCCCAGCATTTT.

The V gene is TRBV10-3, the J gene TRBJ1-4; 7 bases are a match to TRBD1. The CDR3 has 13 residues. Trimming removed 9 bases from V and 5 bases from J; junction bases left unmatched: 6. The germline CDR1 and CDR2 sequences are ENHRY and SYGVKD. CDR3 sequence (DNA): TGTGCCATAGGGGGCCAGTTCAATGAAAAACTGTTTTTT. Protein sequence: CAIGGQFNEKLFF.

V is TRBV21-1 and J is TRBJ1-1; the DNA was not compared with TRBD1, the D call given in the table. TRBV21-1 is deemed a pseudogene. CDR3 length equals 15 residues. The CDR3: CASSAPGTGKAEAFF. The CDR3 nucleotides are TGTGCCAGCAGCGCCCCTGGGACAGGGAAAGCTGAAGCTTTCTTT.

The CDR3 spells CASSLEGGTVETQYF. The CDR3 region has the DNA TGTGCCAGCAGCTTGGAGGGGGGGACGGTCGAGACCCAGTACTTC. The genes are TRBV5-6 and TRBJ2-5; tentative D call: TRBD2 (7 bases). Between the trimmed V and J ends, which lost 0 bases and 5 bases, there was a span of 14 bases. This CDR3 contains 15 residues. CDR1 and CDR2 (germline): SGHDT, YYEEEE.

This sequence joins TRBV27 and TRBJ1-2, with D tentatively TRBD1 (6 bases). This CDR3 region has 15 residues. V was shortened by 0 bases and J by 9 bases, with 17 bases between the two germline ends. Germline V gene lookup returns CDR1 MNHEY and CDR2 SMNVEV (reference sequence). In nucleotides, the CDR3 is TGTGCCAGCAGTTTATCCCCAGGGGCCATCACGCGCTACACCTTC. Amino acids: CASSLSPGAITRYTF.

This clone has just a few counts. The chain carries TRBV18 and TRBJ1-1; D call uncertain. Germline V gives CDR1 KGHSH, CDR2 LQKENI. The CDR3 spans 14 residues. Deletions cut 4 bases from V and 1 base from J, with 10 bases between. Written as DNA, the CDR3 is TGTGCCAGCTCACAGACGGGAGCGAACACTGAAGCTTTCTTT. Translated: CASSQTGANTEAFF.

This clone occurred a few times. The chain is built from TRBV15 and TRBJ2-5; tentative D call: TRBD2 (6 bases). The CDR3 has 17 residues. The ends were cut back, 0 bases at V and 0 bases at J, with 14 bases in the middle. The V gene's germline CDR1 is LNHNV and CDR2 YYDKDF (reference sequence). In DNA, the CDR3 is TGTGCCACCAGCAGAGATTCGGCGGGACCGTACCAAGAGACCCAGTACTTC. It is translated as CATSRDSAGPYQETQYF.

This clone was counted between two and nine times. The chain uses TRBV18 and TRBJ1-1; D is unresolved. The CDR3 consists of 11 residues. Between the trimmed V and J ends, which lost 3 bases and 7 bases, there was a span of 6 bases. Germline-derived CDR1 and CDR2 are KGHSH and LQKENI. CDR3 DNA sequence: TGTGCCAGCTCACCCCCGGGTGAAGCTTTCTTT. This sequence encodes CASSPPGEAFF.

This clone was detected only a few times. One end of the junction fails to match germline, which may point to a read error. This chain connects TRBV30 to TRBJ2-7; TRBD2 might be the D (7 bases). Per germline, CDR1 GTSNPN and CDR2 SVGIG (reference sequence). This CDR3 comprises 13 residues. CDR3 bases: TGTGCCGGGAGGGACACGTATGTGGACGAGCAGTACTTC. Protein sequence: CAGRDTYVDEQYF.

In its sample, this clone was seen a few times. The rearrangement links TRBV7-2 to TRBJ1-5; D possibly corresponds to TRBD1 (6 bases). CDR3 length: 16 amino acids. Germline V gene data show CDR1 as SGHTA and CDR2 as FQGNSA. V was cut by 2 bases and J by 3 bases, with 14 bases left in between. The CDR3 DNA follows: TGTGCCAGCAGCTTAACGGCTACAGGGTACAATCAGCCCCAGCATTTT. Residues: CASSLTATGYNQPQHF.

This clone was counted between two and nine times. The chain recombines TRBV11-2 with TRBJ2-5; TRBD2 aligns across 8 bases. This CDR3 region has 15 residues. V was pared by 2 bases and J by 2 bases, with 4 bases of the junction left unmatched. Germline V gives CDR1 SGHAT, CDR2 FQNNGV. CDR3 loop: CASSLFSSGQETQYF. Here the CDR3 DNA reads TGTGCCAGCAGCTTATTCTCTAGCGGGCAAGAGACCCAGTACTTC.

The CDR3 DNA is TGTGCCACGACTGACTACAATGAGCAGTTCTTC. This translates into CATTDYNEQFF. The V and J genes are TRBV2 and TRBJ2-1; D is undetermined. The CDR3 sequence is 11 residues long. The germline gives CDR1 SNHLY, CDR2 FYNNEI. V shed 10 bases and J shed 3 bases, with 7 bases lying between them.

The chain recombines TRBV7-9 with TRBJ2-3, with 10 nucleotides matching TRBD2. CDR3 length equals 15 residues. Per the germline V gene, CDR1 is SEHNR and CDR2 is FQNEAQ (reference sequence). Unmatched junction bases numbered 4, after V lost 5 bases and J lost 2 bases. The CDR3 DNA follows: TGTGCCAGCAGCCCAGGACTAGCGGTCACAGATACGCAGTATTTT. This codes for CASSPGLAVTDTQYF. Full variable domain (rest looked up from reference TRBV7-9 and TRBJ2-3): DTGVSQNPRHKITKRGQNVTFRCDPISEHNRLYWYRQTLGQGPEFLTYFQNEAQLEKSRLLSDRFSAERPKGSFSTLEIQRTEQGDSAMYLCASSPGLAVTDTQYFGPGTRLTVL.

Only a few counts were recorded for this clone. V is TRBV7-3 and J is TRBJ2-3, with 7 nucleotides matching TRBD2. The J segment lost 5 bases and the V segment lost 1 base, leaving 3 bases of the junction unmatched. CDR1 and CDR2 (germline): SGHTA, FQGTGA. This CDR3 spans 14 amino acids. CDR3 DNA sequence: TGTGCCAGCAGCTTAAGGCGCGGGGGAGATACGCAGTATTTT. This translates into CASSLRRGGDTQYF.

In this sample, this clone turned up a few times. The V and J genes are TRBV29-1 and TRBJ2-3, with 7 bases matching TRBD2. Per germline, CDR1 SQVTM and CDR2 ANQGSEA. The length of the CDR3 is 15 residues. V shed 7 bases and J 5 bases; nucleotides not matched to a gene: 15. The CDR3 protein is CSAAHGSGGGDTQYF. The CDR3 nucleotides read TGCAGCGCTGCCCATGGGTCGGGGGGTGGAGATACGCAGTATTTT.

This clone has only a few counts. The V call is TRBV4-2, the J call TRBJ1-5; D is unclear. The CDR3 has 14 amino acids. V was cut by 1 base and J by 0 bases, with 4 bases left in between. Germline loops: CDR1 LGHNA, CDR2 YNFKEQ. The CDR3 reads CASSQVYSNQPQHF. DNA of the CDR3: TGTGCCAGCAGCCAAGTTTATAGCAATCAGCCCCAGCATTTT.

This clone appeared a few times. This rearrangement joins TRBV19 to TRBJ1-1, with D hard to call. Germline CDR1 and CDR2: LNHDA and SQIVND (reference sequence). Trimming shortened V by 6 bases and J by 9 bases, and 17 bases separated the two germline ends. The CDR3 is made up of 13 amino acids. The CDR3 here is CASSPMSRDKAFF. CDR3 bases: TGTGCCAGTAGCCCTATGTCGCGAGACAAAGCTTTCTTT. The full variable domain, with the rest looked up from reference TRBV19 and TRBJ1-1, is DGGITQSPKYLFRKEGQNVTLSCEQNLNHDAMYWYRQDPGQGLRLIYYSQIVNDFQKGDIAEGYSVSREKKESFPLTVTSAQKNPTAFYLCASSPMSRDKAFFGQGTRLTVV.

The chain uses TRBV14 and TRBJ2-3; 9 bases fit TRBD2. This CDR3 contains 16 residues. Losses at the gene ends were 2 bases for V and 3 bases for J; bases not matched to a gene: 6. Germline V gene data show CDR1 as SGHDN and CDR2 as FVKESK. The CDR3 DNA reads TGTGCCAGCAGCCAACTCCTAGCGGGGAAAACAGATACGCAGTATTTT. As protein: CASSQLLAGKTDTQYF. The full variable domain, with the rest looked up from reference TRBV14 and TRBJ2-3, is EAGVTQFPSHSVIEKGQTVTLRCDPISGHDNLYWYRRVMGKEIKFLLHFVKESKQDESGMPNNRFLAERTGGTYSTLKVQPAELEDSGVYFCASSQLLAGKTDTQYFGPGTRLTVL.

This clone was detected a few times. The V gene is TRBV18, the J gene TRBJ1-2; TRBD1 is a possible D gene (6 bases). CDR1 is KGHSH and CDR2 is LQKENI in the germline V gene. V was trimmed by 0 bases and J by 6 bases, leaving 14 bases between them. This CDR3 has 15 amino acids. The CDR3 is CASSPPHGQGNGYTF. Here the CDR3 DNA reads TGTGCCAGCTCACCACCGCATGGGCAGGGGAATGGCTACACCTTC. Looking up the rest from reference TRBV18 and TRBJ1-2 gives the full variable domain: NAGVMQNPRHLVRRRGQEARLRCSPMKGHSHVYWYRQLPEEGLKFMVYLQKENIIDESGMPKERFSAEFPKEGPSILRIQQVVRGDSAAYFCASSPPHGQGNGYTFGSGTRLTVV.

The chain recombines TRBV28 with TRBJ1-4; D call uncertain. This CDR3 region has 13 residues. V gave up 6 bases and J gave up 0 bases, with 5 bases separating them. Germline V gives CDR1 MDHEN, CDR2 SYDVKM. CDR3 region: CASRAATNEKLFF. CDR3 DNA: TGTGCCAGCAGAGCCGCAACTAATGAAAAACTGTTTTTT.

The table lists this clone with a few counts. The chain joins TRBV7-2 to TRBJ2-1; D is perhaps TRBD1 (6 bases). The CDR3 spans 15 residues. Per the germline V gene, CDR1 is SGHTA and CDR2 is FQGNSA. V dropped 4 bases and J dropped 9 bases, with 19 bases sitting between them. The CDR3 protein is CASSSHEDRSGEQFF. CDR3 nucleotides: TGTGCCAGCAGCTCACATGAGGACAGAAGCGGTGAGCAGTTCTTC.

This chain joins TRBV27 and TRBJ2-1, with D perhaps matching TRBD1 (5 bases). The CDR3 has 15 amino acids. With 5 bases removed from V and 7 bases from J, the gap between germline ends came to 18 bases. Looked up from germline, CDR1 is MNHEY and CDR2 is SMNVEV (reference sequence). The CDR3, as DNA: TGTGCCAGCAGTCCCGTTGACCGTGACAGTAATGAGCAGTTCTTC. Its protein product is CASSPVDRDSNEQFF.

The rearrangement uses TRBV30 and TRBJ1-1, with D unresolved. CDR1 and CDR2 from the germline V gene are GTSNPN and SVGIG (reference sequence). The CDR3 runs to 13 residues. Trimming stripped 1 base from V and 1 base from J, with 7 bases between. The CDR3 coding sequence is TGTGCCTGGAGTGCACAGACGAACACTGAAGCTTTCTTT. Translated, it gives CAWSAQTNTEAFF. The complete variable domain, with remaining parts taken from reference TRBV30 and TRBJ1-1, reads SQTIHQWPATLVQPVGSPLSLECTVEGTSNPNLYWYRQAAGRGLQLLFYSVGIGQISSEVPQNLSASRPQDRQFILSSKKLLLSDSGFYLCAWSAQTNTEAFFGQGTRLTVV.

This clone turned up a few times. The V call is TRBV6-6, the J call TRBJ2-7; D is ambiguous. The V gene lost 6 bases and the J gene lost 5 bases, with 8 bases spanning the gap. The germline V gene has CDR1 MNHNY and CDR2 SVGAGI (reference sequence). The CDR3 sequence is 11 residues long. Written as DNA, the CDR3 is TGTGCCAGCAGCCCCTCTCACGAGCAGTACTTC. It yields the protein CASSPSHEQYF.

Only a few counts were recorded for this clone. The chain is built from TRBV20-1 and TRBJ1-2; D is ambiguous. V lost 4 bases to trimming and J lost 2 bases, with 2 bases between them. Germline lookup yields CDR1 DFQATT and CDR2 SNEGSKA (reference sequence). This CDR3 has 10 amino acids. The CDR3 coding sequence is TGCAGTGCTACAAACTATGGCTACACCTTC. Residues: CSATNYGYTF.